Listed below are T cell receptor beta chains from one sample, sequenced in a study of HIV-infected children after antiretroviral therapy interruption. Via MiXCR, TCRdb re-called the 3' RACE reads, giving one row per CDR3 protein. Found here are 90,000 or so distinct CDR3 sequences, about 6.3% of them singletons; the top ten hold about 1.1%. This specimen consisted of CD45RA+ CD4+ T cells from PBMCs, pooled from several time points, obtained from a donor given antiretroviral therapy, either interrupted or continuous. The receptors derive from a pool of human donors with HIV. Both conserved end residues are part of each CDR3. D genes are given only for firm matches. Clone sizes are given selectively: once, few, many, or a class where the clone is expanded.

V gene: TRBV12-3/TRBV12-4; J gene: TRBJ2-2; clone size: many; D gene: -; CDR3 DNA: TGTGCCAGCAGTCCGGGGATCGGGGAGCTGTTTTTT; CDR3 protein: CASSPGIGELFF
V gene: TRBV6-2/TRBV6-3; J gene: TRBJ2-5; clone size: many; D gene: TRBD2; CDR3 DNA: TGTGCCAGCAGTTTCGGGGGGGCCCAAGAGACCCAGTACTTC; CDR3 protein: CASSFGGAQETQYF
V gene: TRBV7-3; J gene: TRBJ1-1; clone size: many; D gene: TRBD1; CDR3 DNA: TGTGCCAGCAGCTTAACCGGAGGGGGCCATGAAGCTTTCTTT; CDR3 protein: CASSLTGGGHEAFF
V gene: TRBV7-4; J gene: TRBJ2-7; clone size: few; D gene: TRBD1; CDR3 DNA: TGTGCCAGCAGCAGCAGGACAGGGAGCGGAAACGAGCAGTACTTC; CDR3 protein: CASSSRTGSGNEQYF
V gene: TRBV10-3; J gene: TRBJ1-1; clone size: many; D gene: -; CDR3 DNA: TGTGCCATCAGGGTGGACACGTTGAACACTGAAGCTTTCTTT; CDR3 protein: CAIRVDTLNTEAFF
V gene: TRBV3-1; J gene: TRBJ2-1; clone size: many; D gene: TRBD2; CDR3 DNA: TGTGCCAGCAGCCAAGACATTAAAAGGTGGGGGGGAGGGTACAATGAGCAGTTCTTC; CDR3 protein: CASSQDIKRWGGGYNEQFF
V gene: TRBV6-6; J gene: TRBJ1-2; clone size: many; D gene: -; CDR3 DNA: TGTGCCAGCAACCTTAATTCTGGGAGGTCTGGTGTCGGCTACACCTTC; CDR3 protein: CASNLNSGRSGVGYTF
V gene: TRBV19; J gene: TRBJ2-2; clone size: few; D gene: TRBD1; CDR3 DNA: TGTGCCAGTAGGTGGGACAGGGGAACAGGGGAGCTGTTTTTT; CDR3 protein: CASRWDRGTGELFF
V gene: TRBV6-6; J gene: TRBJ2-7; clone size: few; D gene: TRBD2; CDR3 DNA: TGTGCCAGCAGTTACGGCCTAGCGGGAGGGGGGGAGCAGTACTTC; CDR3 protein: CASSYGLAGGGEQYF
V gene: TRBV12-5; J gene: TRBJ1-1; clone size: many; D gene: TRBD1; CDR3 DNA: TGTGCTAGTGGCCCCCGACAGGGGGCGAGGAACACTGAAGCTTTCTTT; CDR3 protein: CASGPRQGARNTEAFF
V gene: TRBV3-1; J gene: TRBJ1-5; clone size: many; D gene: -; CDR3 DNA: TGTGCCAGCAGCCAAGTGCCAGGAAGTCAGCCCCAGCATTTT; CDR3 protein: CASSQVPGSQPQHF
V gene: TRBV6-9; J gene: TRBJ2-3; clone size: -; D gene: TRBD1; CDR3 DNA: TGTGCCAGCAGGCAAAACCGGGACAGGGTAGAAACGCAGTATTTT; CDR3 protein: CASRQNRDRVETQYF
V gene: TRBV24-1; J gene: TRBJ1-2; clone size: few; D gene: TRBD1; CDR3 DNA: TGTGCCACCAGTGACGCCGAGACAGGGGGGAACTATGGCTACACCTTC; CDR3 protein: CATSDAETGGNYGYTF
V gene: TRBV19; J gene: TRBJ2-1; clone size: -; D gene: TRBD2; CDR3 DNA: TGTGCCAGTTCGGGACTATACAATGAGCAGTTCTTC; CDR3 protein: CASSGLYNEQFF
V gene: TRBV30; J gene: TRBJ1-2; clone size: many; D gene: -; CDR3 DNA: TGTGCCTGCCACCGTCCGGGACAAGACTATGGCTACACCTTC; CDR3 protein: CACHRPGQDYGYTF
V gene: TRBV11-1; J gene: TRBJ1-1; clone size: many; D gene: -; CDR3 DNA: TGTGCCAGCAGCTCGGGTGACCCGAACACTGAAGCTTTCTTT; CDR3 protein: CASSSGDPNTEAFF
V gene: TRBV11-1; J gene: TRBJ2-3; clone size: many; D gene: -; CDR3 DNA: TGTGCCAGCAGCCGAGACAGAAATACGCAGTATTTT; CDR3 protein: CASSRDRNTQYF
V gene: TRBV7-2; J gene: TRBJ2-1; clone size: many; D gene: -; CDR3 DNA: TGTGCCAGCAGCTTAGCGCTTAGGGGTCGTACCTACAATGAGCAGTTCTTC; CDR3 protein: CASSLALRGRTYNEQFF
V gene: TRBV14; J gene: TRBJ1-2; clone size: -; D gene: -; CDR3 DNA: TGTGCCAGCAGACCAATAGACATTCCCTATGGCTACACCTTC; CDR3 protein: CASRPIDIPYGYTF
V gene: TRBV12-3/TRBV12-4; J gene: TRBJ1-4; clone size: many; D gene: -; CDR3 DNA: TGTGCCAGCAGGAGACGGAATGAAAAACTGTTTTTT; CDR3 protein: CASRRRNEKLFF
V gene: TRBV2; J gene: TRBJ1-5; clone size: few; D gene: -; CDR3 DNA: TGTGCCAGCGGAGTTGCCTATAGCAATCAGCCCCAGCATTTT; CDR3 protein: CASGVAYSNQPQHF
V gene: TRBV28; J gene: TRBJ1-1; clone size: many; D gene: -; CDR3 DNA: TGTGCCAGCAGTTTAATGGGGATGAACACTGAAGCTTTCTTT; CDR3 protein: CASSLMGMNTEAFF